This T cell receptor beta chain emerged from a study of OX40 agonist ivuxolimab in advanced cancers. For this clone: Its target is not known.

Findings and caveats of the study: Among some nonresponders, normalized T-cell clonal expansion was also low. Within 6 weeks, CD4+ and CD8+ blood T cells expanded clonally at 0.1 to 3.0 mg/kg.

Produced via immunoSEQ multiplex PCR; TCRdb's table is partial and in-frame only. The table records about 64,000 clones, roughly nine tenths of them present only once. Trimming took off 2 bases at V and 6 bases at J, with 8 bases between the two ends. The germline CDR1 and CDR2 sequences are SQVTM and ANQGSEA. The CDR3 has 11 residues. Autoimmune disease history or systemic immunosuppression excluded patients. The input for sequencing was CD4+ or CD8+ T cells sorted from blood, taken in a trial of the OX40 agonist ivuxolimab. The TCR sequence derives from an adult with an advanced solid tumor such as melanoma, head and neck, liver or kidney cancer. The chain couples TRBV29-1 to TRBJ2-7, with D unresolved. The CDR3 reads CSVELGGEQYF. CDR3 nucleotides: TGCAGCGTTGAACTGGGCGGCGAGCAGTACTTC.